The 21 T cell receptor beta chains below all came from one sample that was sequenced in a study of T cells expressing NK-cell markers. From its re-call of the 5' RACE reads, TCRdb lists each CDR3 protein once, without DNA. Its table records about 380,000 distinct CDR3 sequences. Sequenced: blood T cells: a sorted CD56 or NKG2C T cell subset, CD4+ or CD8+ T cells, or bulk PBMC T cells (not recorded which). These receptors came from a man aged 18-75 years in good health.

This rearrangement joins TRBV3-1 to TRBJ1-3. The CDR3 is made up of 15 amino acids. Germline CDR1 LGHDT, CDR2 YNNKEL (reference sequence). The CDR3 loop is CASSQVVGAGNTIYF.

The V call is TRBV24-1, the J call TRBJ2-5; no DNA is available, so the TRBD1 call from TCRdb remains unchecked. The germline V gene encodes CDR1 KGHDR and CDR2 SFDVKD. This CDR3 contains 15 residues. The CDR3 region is CATSDGGGGQETQYF.

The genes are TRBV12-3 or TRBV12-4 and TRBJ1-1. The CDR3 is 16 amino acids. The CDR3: CASSWALSAVGAEAFF.

The CDR3 here is CASQVPANYGYTF. V and J are TRBV6-1 and TRBJ1-2. Germline lookup yields CDR1 MNHNS and CDR2 SASEGT. The CDR3 consists of 13 residues.

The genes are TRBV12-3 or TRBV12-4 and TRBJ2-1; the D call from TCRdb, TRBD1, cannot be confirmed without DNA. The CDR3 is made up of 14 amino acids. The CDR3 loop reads CASSTSTPGVEQFF.

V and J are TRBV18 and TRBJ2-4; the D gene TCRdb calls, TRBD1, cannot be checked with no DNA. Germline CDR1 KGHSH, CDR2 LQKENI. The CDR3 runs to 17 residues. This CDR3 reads CASSPPRGSLAKNIQYF.

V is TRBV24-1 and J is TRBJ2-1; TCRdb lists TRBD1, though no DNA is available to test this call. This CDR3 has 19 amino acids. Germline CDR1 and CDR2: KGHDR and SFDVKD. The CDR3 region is CATSDRFGDRGRIYNEQFF.

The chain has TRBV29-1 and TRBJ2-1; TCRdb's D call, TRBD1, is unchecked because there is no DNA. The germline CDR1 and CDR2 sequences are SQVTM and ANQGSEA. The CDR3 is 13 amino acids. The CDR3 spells CSYPTGKANEQFF.

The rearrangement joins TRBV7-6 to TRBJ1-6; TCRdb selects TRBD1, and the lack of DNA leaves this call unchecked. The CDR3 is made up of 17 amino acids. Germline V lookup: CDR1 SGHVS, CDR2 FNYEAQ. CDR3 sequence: CASSLRGTGGFNSPLHF.

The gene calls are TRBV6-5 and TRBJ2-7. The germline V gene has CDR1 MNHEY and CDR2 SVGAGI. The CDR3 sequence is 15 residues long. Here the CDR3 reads CASSYYRESTYEQYF.

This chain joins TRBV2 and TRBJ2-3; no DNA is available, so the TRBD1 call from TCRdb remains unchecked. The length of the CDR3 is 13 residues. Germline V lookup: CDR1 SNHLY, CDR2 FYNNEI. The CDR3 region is CASTWIGMDTQYF.

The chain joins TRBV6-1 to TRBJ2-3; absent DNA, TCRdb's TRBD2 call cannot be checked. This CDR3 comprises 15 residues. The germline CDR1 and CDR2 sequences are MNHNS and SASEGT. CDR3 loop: CATGLAGRRTDTQYF.

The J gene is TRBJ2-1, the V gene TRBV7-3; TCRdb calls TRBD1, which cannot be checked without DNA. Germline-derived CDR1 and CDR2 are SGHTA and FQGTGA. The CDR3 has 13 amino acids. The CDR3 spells CASSPAGPYEQFF.

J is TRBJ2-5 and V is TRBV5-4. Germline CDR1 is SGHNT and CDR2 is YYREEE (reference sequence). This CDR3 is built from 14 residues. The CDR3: CASSSPNALETQYF.

CDR3 loop: CASSTPTSRFRLNEQFF. The chain is built from TRBV11-2 and TRBJ2-1; the D call of TRBD2 rests on TCRdb alone, since no DNA is present to check it. Germline loops: CDR1 SGHAT, CDR2 FQNNGV. The CDR3 contains 17 residues.

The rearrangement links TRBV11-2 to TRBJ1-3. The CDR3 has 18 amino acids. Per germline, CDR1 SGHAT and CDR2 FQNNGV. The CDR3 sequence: CASSLILGLPPPGNTIYF.

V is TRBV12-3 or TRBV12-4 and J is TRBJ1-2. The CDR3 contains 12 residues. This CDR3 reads CATSTGTGGYTF.

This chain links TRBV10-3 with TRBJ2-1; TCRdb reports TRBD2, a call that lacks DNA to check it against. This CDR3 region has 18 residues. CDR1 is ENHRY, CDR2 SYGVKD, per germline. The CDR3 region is CAVQGGGLAGGPVNEQFF.

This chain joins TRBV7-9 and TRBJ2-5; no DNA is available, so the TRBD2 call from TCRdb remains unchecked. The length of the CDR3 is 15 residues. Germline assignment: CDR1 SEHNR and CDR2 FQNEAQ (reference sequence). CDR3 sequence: CASSSGGVMRETQYF.

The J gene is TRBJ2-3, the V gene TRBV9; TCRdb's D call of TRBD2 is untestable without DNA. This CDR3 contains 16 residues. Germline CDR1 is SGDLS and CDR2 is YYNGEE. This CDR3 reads CASRPLPGLGPDTQYF.

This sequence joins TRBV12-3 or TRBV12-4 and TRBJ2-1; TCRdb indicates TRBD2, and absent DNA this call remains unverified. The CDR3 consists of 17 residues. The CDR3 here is CASSWGLAGAGRNEQFF.